Shown below are 6 T cell receptor beta chains from a single sample sequenced in a study of OX40 agonist ivuxolimab in advanced cancers. The library was produced with the immunoSEQ multiplex PCR assay. The table was pulled from immuneACCESS by TCRdb, which kept in-frame rearrangements only. Such tables lose some clones; where checked, under half of the loss comes from unresolved V genes, and the rest has no known cause. This sample is represented by about 120,000 clones; 80% to 90% of them were singletons. The top ten clonotypes cover 0.5% to 0.7% of the sample. This specimen was CD4+ or CD8+ T cells sorted from blood, taken in a trial of the OX40 agonist ivuxolimab. All receptors derive from an adult with an advanced solid tumor such as melanoma, head and neck, liver or kidney cancer.

The chain joins TRBV9 to TRBJ2-7; perhaps TRBD1 as D (5 bases). V was trimmed by 0 bases and J by 1 base, leaving 17 bases between them. Germline V gene data show CDR1 as SGDLS and CDR2 as YYNGEE. This CDR3 region has 17 residues. The CDR3 loop is CASSVAGTTANSYEQYF. In DNA form, the CDR3 reads TGTGCCAGCAGCGTAGCTGGCACGACAGCTAATTCCTACGAGCAGTACTTC. The whole variable domain, remainder taken from reference TRBV9 and TRBJ2-7, is DSGVTQTPKHLITATGQRVTLRCSPRSGDLSVYWYQQSLDQGLQFLIQYYNGEERAKGNILERFSAQQFPDLHSELNLSSLELGDSALYFCASSVAGTTANSYEQYFGPGTRLTVT.

V usage is TRBV7-9 and J usage is TRBJ1-6, with TRBD1 as a possible D gene (6 bases). Trimming removed 5 bases from V and 10 bases from J, with 12 bases in between. In germline, CDR1 is SEHNR, CDR2 FQNEAQ (reference sequence). CDR3 length equals 13 residues. The chain's CDR3 is CASSEGVGSPLHF. CDR3 coding DNA: TGTGCCAGCAGCGAGGGGGTGGGATCACCCCTCCACTTT. Full variable domain (rest looked up from reference TRBV7-9 and TRBJ1-6): DTGVSQNPRHKITKRGQNVTFRCDPISEHNRLYWYRQTLGQGPEFLTYFQNEAQLEKSRLLSDRFSAERPKGSFSTLEIQRTEQGDSAMYLCASSEGVGSPLHFGNGTRLTVT.

The chain links TRBV11-2 to TRBJ1-1; 8 bases match TRBD1. Germline loops: CDR1 SGHAT, CDR2 FQNNGV. There are 12 residues in the CDR3. Trimming took 6 bases from V and 6 from J; bases not matched to a gene: 3. CDR3 region: CASSPRGPEAFF. The CDR3 DNA sequence: TGTGCCAGCAGTCCCAGGGGGCCTGAAGCTTTCTTT.

The chain uses TRBV28 and TRBJ2-7; possible D gene TRBD1, 5 bases. The CDR3 length is 13 residues. From germline, CDR1 is MDHEN and CDR2 SYDVKM. The V and J ends lost 6 bases and 0 bases respectively, with 9 bases between them. The CDR3: CASRLTGSYEQYF. CDR3 DNA: TGTGCCAGCAGACTTACAGGCTCCTACGAGCAGTACTTC.

V and J are TRBV6-6 and TRBJ2-7; TRBD1 agrees at 7 bases. V gave up 4 bases and J gave up 3 bases; unmatched junction bases: 6. This CDR3 region has 14 residues. Germline V gene data show CDR1 as MNHNY and CDR2 as SVGAGI (reference sequence). CDR3 in amino acids: CASSSPGQSYEQYF. The DNA of the CDR3 is TGTGCCAGCAGTTCGCCGGGACAGAGCTACGAGCAGTACTTC.

The V and J genes are TRBV14 and TRBJ1-2; 9 bases agree with TRBD1. V lost 0 bases, J lost 4 bases, and 12 bases stayed unmatched. From germline, CDR1 is SGHDN and CDR2 FVKESK. CDR3 length equals 18 residues. DNA of the CDR3: TGTGCCAGCAGCCAAGAGGGGATACAGGGGGCGCGACTCTATGGCTACACCTTC. This encodes CASSQEGIQGARLYGYTF.